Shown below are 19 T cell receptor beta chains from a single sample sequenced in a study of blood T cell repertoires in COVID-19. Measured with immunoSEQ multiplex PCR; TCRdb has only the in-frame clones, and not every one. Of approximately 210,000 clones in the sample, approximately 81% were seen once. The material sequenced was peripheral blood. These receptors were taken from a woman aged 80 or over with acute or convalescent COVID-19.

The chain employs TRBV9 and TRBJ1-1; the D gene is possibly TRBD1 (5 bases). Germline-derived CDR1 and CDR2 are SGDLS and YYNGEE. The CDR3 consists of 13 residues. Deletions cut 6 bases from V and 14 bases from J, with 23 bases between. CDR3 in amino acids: CASTDLLGGSEFF. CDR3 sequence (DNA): TGTGCCAGCACCGACCTATTGGGGGGGTCGGAGTTCTTT.

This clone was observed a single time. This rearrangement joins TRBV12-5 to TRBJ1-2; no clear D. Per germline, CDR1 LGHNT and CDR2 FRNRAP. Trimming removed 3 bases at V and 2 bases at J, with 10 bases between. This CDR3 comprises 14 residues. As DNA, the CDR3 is TGTGCTAGTGGTTTTGGGCTCAACAACTATGGCTACACCTTC. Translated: CASGFGLNNYGYTF. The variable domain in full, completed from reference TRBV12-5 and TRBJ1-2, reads DARVTQTPRHKVTEMGQEVTMRCQPILGHNTVFWYRQTMMQGLELLAYFRNRAPLDDSGMPKDRFSAEMPDATLATLKIQPSEPRDSAVYFCASGFGLNNYGYTFGSGTRLTVV.

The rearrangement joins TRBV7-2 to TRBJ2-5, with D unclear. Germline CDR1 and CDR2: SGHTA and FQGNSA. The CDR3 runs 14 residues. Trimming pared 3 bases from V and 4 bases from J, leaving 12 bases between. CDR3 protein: CASSFGPFGETQYF. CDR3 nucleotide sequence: TGTGCCAGCAGCTTTGGCCCGTTTGGAGAGACCCAGTACTTC.

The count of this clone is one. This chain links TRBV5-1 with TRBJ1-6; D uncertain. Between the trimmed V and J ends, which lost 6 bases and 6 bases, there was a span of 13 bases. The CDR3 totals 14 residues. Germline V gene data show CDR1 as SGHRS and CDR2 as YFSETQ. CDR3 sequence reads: CASMGGVPNSPLHF. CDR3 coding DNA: TGCGCCAGCATGGGCGGGGTTCCTAATTCACCCCTCCACTTT.

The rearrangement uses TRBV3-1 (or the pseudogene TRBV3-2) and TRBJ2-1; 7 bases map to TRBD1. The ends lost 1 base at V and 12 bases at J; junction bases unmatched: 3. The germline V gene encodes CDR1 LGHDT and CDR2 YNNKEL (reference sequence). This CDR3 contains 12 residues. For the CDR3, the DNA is TGTGCCAGCAGCCAAGGGTGGGACAGGCAGTTCTTC. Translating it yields CASSQGWDRQFF.

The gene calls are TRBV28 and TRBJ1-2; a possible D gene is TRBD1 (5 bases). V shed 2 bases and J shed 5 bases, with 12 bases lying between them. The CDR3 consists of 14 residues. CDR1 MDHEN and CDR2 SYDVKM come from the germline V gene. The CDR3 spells CASSLVRGEYGYTF. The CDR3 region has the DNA TGTGCCAGCAGTTTAGTTCGGGGGGAATATGGCTACACCTTC.

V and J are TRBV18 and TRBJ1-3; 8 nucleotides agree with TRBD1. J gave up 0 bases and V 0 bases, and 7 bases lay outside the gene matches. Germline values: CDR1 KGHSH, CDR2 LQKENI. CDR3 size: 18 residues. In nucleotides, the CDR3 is TGTGCCAGCTCACCACCGGACAGGGTCGGAGACTCTGGAAACACCATATATTTT. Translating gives CASSPPDRVGDSGNTIYF.

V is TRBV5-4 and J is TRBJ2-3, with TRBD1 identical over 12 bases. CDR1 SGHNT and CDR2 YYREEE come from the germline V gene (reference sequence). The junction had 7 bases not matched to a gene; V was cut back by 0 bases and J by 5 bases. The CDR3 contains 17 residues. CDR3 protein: CASSLEPGQGAEDTQYF. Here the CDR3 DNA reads TGTGCCAGCAGCTTGGAACCGGGACAGGGGGCAGAAGATACGCAGTATTTT. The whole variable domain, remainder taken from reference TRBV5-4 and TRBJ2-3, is ETGVTQSPTHLIKTRGQQVTLRCSSQSGHNTVSWYQQALGQGPQFIFQYYREEENGRGNFPPRFSGLQFPNYSSELNVNALELDDSALYLCASSLEPGQGAEDTQYFGPGTRLTVL.

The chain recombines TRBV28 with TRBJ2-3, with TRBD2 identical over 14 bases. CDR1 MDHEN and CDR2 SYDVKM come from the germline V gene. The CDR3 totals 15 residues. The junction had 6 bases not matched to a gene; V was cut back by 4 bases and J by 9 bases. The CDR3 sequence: CASSYGTSGGGTQYF. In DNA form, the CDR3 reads TGTGCCAGCAGTTACGGGACTAGCGGGGGAGGAACGCAGTATTTT.

CDR3 in DNA: TGTGCCATCAGTGAGTCGAACGGGGGGAATGAGCAGTTCTTC. It codes for CAISESNGGNEQFF. This chain joins TRBV10-3 and TRBJ2-1, with TRBD2 identical over 7 bases. Trimming cost V 0 bases and J 7 bases; bases outside gene matches: 3. This CDR3 has 14 amino acids. CDR1 is ENHRY, CDR2 SYGVKD, per germline.

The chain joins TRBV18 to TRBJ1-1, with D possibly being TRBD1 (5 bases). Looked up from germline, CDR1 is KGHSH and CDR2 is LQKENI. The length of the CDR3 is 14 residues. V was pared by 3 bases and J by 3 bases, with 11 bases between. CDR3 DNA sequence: TGTGCCAGCTCACCGGACATTGATTACACTGAAGCTTTCTTT. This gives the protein CASSPDIDYTEAFF.

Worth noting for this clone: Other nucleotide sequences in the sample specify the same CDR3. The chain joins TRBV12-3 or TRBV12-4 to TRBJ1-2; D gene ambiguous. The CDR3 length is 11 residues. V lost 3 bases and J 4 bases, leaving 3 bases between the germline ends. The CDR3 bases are TGTGCCAGCAGTTTGAGCTATGGCTACACCTTC. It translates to CASSLSYGYTF.

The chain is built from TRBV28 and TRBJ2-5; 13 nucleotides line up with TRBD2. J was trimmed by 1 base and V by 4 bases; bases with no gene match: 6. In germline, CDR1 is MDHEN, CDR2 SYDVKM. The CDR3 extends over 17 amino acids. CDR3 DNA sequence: TGTGCCAGCAGTTCTCGGACTAGCGGGGGCCCCCAAGAGACCCAGTACTTC. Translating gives CASSSRTSGGPQETQYF.

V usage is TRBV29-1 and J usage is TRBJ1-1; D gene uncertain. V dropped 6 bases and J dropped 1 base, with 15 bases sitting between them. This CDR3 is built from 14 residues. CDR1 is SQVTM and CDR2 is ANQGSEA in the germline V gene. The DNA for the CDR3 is TGCAGCGTCCGCGCGGCCCTAGGGAACACTGAAGCTTTCTTT. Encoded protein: CSVRAALGNTEAFF. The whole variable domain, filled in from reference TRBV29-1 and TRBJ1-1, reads SAVISQKPSRDICQRGTSLTIQCQVDSQVTMMFWYRQQPGQSLTLIATANQGSEATYESGFVIDKFPISRPNLTFSTLTVSNMSPEDSSIYLCSVRAALGNTEAFFGQGTRLTVV.

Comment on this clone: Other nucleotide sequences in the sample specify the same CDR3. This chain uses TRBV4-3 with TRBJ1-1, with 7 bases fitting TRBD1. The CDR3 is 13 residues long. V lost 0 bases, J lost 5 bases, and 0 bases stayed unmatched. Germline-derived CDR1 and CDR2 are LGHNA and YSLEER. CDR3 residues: CASSQEQGTEAFF. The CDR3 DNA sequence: TGCGCCAGCAGCCAAGAACAGGGGACTGAAGCTTTCTTT.

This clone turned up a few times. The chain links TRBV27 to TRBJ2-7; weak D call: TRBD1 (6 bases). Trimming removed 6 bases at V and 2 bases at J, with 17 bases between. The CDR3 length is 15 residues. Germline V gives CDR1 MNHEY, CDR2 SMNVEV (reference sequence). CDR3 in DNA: TGTGCCAGCAGCCTACAGGGCCCGAATCCCTACGAGCAGTACTTC. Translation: CASSLQGPNPYEQYF.

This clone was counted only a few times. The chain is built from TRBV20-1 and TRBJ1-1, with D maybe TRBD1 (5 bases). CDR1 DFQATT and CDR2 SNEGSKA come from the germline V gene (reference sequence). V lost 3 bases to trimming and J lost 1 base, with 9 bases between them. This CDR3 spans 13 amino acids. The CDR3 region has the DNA TGCAGTGCTAGTAAGGGGAAGAACACTGAAGCTTTCTTT. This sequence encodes CSASKGKNTEAFF.

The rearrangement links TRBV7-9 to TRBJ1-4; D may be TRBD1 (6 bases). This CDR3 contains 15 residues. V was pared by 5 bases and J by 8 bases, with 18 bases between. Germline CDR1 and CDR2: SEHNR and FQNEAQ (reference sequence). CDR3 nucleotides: TGTGCCAGCAGCCCCTGGGGGGGGCGAGGCGAAAAACTGTTTTTT. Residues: CASSPWGGRGEKLFF.

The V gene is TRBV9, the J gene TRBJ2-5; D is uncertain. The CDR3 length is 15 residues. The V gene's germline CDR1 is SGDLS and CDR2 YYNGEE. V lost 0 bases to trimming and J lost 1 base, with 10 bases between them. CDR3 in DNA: TGTGCCAGCAGCGTAGGGGCGCAAGGCCAAGAGACCCAGTACTTC. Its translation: CASSVGAQGQETQYF.